What follows is one TCR beta chain and its context. Antigen: not known. These data are taken from a study of T cell responses to AZD1222 COVID-19 vaccine. Study as a whole: Samples with a second dose at about 4 or about 12 weeks were pooled together. Notes on the study in general: Spike-specific TCR breadth rose after two AZD1222 doses, and depth rose as well. Scientists sampled the repertoires only once the peak T cell response had passed. Donors in the cohort were predominantly white British and more often female, and clonal diversity was possibly underestimated.

The CDR3 runs to 16 residues. V shed 0 bases, J shed 5 bases, and the junction held 4 bases outside the gene matches. CDR1 is MNHEY, CDR2 SMNVEV, per germline (reference sequence). Some clones are missing from TCRdb's copy, which holds only in-frame ones; the method was immunoSEQ multiplex PCR. The table records about 180,000 clones, 70% to 90% of them present only once. This receptor was identified in an adult in good health. This specimen was peripheral blood, taken on day 0 of AZD1222 vaccination. This chain links TRBV27 with TRBJ2-3; 11 bases are a match to TRBD2. The CDR3 nucleotides read TGTGCCAGCAGTTTATCAGTAGCGGGAGGGAAAGATACGCAGTATTTT. Amino acids: CASSLSVAGGKDTQYF.